These T cell receptor beta chains were read from a single sample in a study of blood T cell repertoires in COVID-19. Data came from immunoSEQ multiplex PCR; TCRdb stores just in-frame clones and leaves some out. The sample has 150,000 or so clones, 87% seen once. Sequenced input: PBMCs or T cells enriched from blood (not recorded which). These TCRs come from a woman aged 40 to 55 who had been exposed to COVID-19. CDR3s include the opening cysteine and the closing phenylalanine or tryptophan. The D gene is left open where the match is weak. For some rows the clone size is stated as once, few or many, or as a class when expanded; others skip it.

clone size: .; D gene: .; V gene: TRBV24-1; J gene: TRBJ1-1; CDR3 protein: CATSDLYRVATEAFF; CDR3 DNA: TGTGCCACCAGTGATTTGTACAGGGTGGCGACTGAAGCTTTCTTT
clone size: .; D gene: .; V gene: TRBV28; J gene: TRBJ2-2; CDR3 protein: CASNDYTGELFF; CDR3 DNA: TGTGCCAGCAATGACTACACCGGGGAGCTGTTTTTT
clone size: few; D gene: TRBD2; V gene: TRBV18; J gene: TRBJ2-1; CDR3 protein: CASSPETSPARQFF; CDR3 DNA: TGTGCCAGCTCACCGGAGACTAGCCCGGCGCGGCAGTTCTTC
clone size: .; D gene: TRBD2; V gene: TRBV10-1; J gene: TRBJ2-1; CDR3 protein: CASSAPASGGDNEQFF; CDR3 DNA: TGCGCCAGCAGCGCACCCGCTAGCGGGGGGGACAATGAGCAGTTCTTC
clone size: .; D gene: .; V gene: TRBV6-4; J gene: TRBJ1-3; CDR3 protein: CASSDERLYSGNTIYF; CDR3 DNA: TGTGCCAGCAGTGACGAAAGACTGTACTCTGGAAACACCATATATTTT
clone size: .; D gene: TRBD1; V gene: TRBV5-1; J gene: TRBJ2-1; CDR3 protein: CASSVGQAEQFF; CDR3 DNA: TGCGCCAGCAGCGTCGGACAGGCCGAGCAGTTCTTC
clone size: .; D gene: .; V gene: TRBV7-7; J gene: TRBJ1-4; CDR3 protein: CASSLAGGTNEKLFF; CDR3 DNA: TGTGCCAGCAGCTTAGCGGGAGGGACTAATGAAAAACTGTTTTTT
clone size: .; D gene: TRBD1; V gene: TRBV7-2; J gene: TRBJ1-1; CDR3 protein: CASSHMWDRGPNTEAFF; CDR3 DNA: TGTGCCAGCAGCCACATGTGGGACAGGGGGCCGAACACTGAAGCTTTCTTT
clone size: .; D gene: .; V gene: TRBV28; J gene: TRBJ2-5; CDR3 protein: CASSFLYNREETQYF; CDR3 DNA: TGTGCCAGCAGTTTCCTTTATAACAGGGAGGAGACCCAGTACTTC
clone size: few; D gene: .; V gene: TRBV19; J gene: TRBJ1-1; CDR3 protein: CAAGGAHTEAFF; CDR3 DNA: TGTGCAGCGGGGGGCGCGCACACTGAAGCTTTCTTT
clone size: .; D gene: TRBD1; V gene: TRBV7-2; J gene: TRBJ1-2; CDR3 protein: CASSPQGQGSGYGYTF; CDR3 DNA: TGTGCCAGCAGCCCCCAGGGACAGGGATCGGGCTATGGCTACACCTTC
clone size: .; D gene: TRBD2; V gene: TRBV7-9; J gene: TRBJ2-4; CDR3 protein: CASSLAAGLAGDIQYF; CDR3 DNA: TGTGCCAGCAGCTTAGCGGCGGGACTAGCAGGAGACATTCAGTACTTC
clone size: once; D gene: TRBD1; V gene: TRBV6-5; J gene: TRBJ1-1; CDR3 protein: CASSIDRVRGEAFF; CDR3 DNA: TGTGCCAGCAGCATTGACAGGGTTCGGGGCGAAGCTTTCTTT
clone size: .; D gene: TRBD1; V gene: TRBV7-8; J gene: TRBJ1-4; CDR3 protein: CASSTRTGREKLFF; CDR3 DNA: TGTGCCAGCAGCACTAGGACAGGGAGGGAAAAACTGTTTTTT
clone size: .; D gene: TRBD2; V gene: TRBV9; J gene: TRBJ2-3; CDR3 protein: CASSVATSGGTDTQYF; CDR3 DNA: TGTGCCAGCAGCGTAGCGACTAGCGGAGGCACAGATACGCAGTATTTT
clone size: few; D gene: TRBD1; V gene: TRBV12-3/TRBV12-4; J gene: TRBJ1-1; CDR3 protein: CASRLTGVTEAFF; CDR3 DNA: TGTGCCAGCAGACTTACAGGGGTCACTGAAGCTTTCTTT
clone size: .; D gene: .; V gene: TRBV7-9; J gene: TRBJ2-7; CDR3 protein: CASSSKSLAASYEQYF; CDR3 DNA: TGTGCCAGCAGCTCAAAATCACTAGCCGCCAGTTACGAGCAGTACTTC
clone size: .; D gene: .; V gene: TRBV6-5; J gene: TRBJ1-1; CDR3 protein: CASSWGGDTEAFF; CDR3 DNA: TGTGCCAGCAGTTGGGGGGGGGACACTGAAGCTTTCTTT
clone size: .; D gene: TRBD2; V gene: TRBV11-2; J gene: TRBJ2-1; CDR3 protein: CASSSIAGADNEQFF; CDR3 DNA: TGTGCCAGCAGCTCGATAGCGGGAGCTGACAATGAGCAGTTCTTC
clone size: .; D gene: TRBD2; V gene: TRBV23-1; J gene: TRBJ2-2; CDR3 protein: CASNDGTSGEYTGELFF; CDR3 DNA: TGCGCCAGCAACGACGGGACTAGCGGGGAGTACACCGGGGAGCTGTTTTTT
clone size: once; D gene: TRBD1; V gene: TRBV15; J gene: TRBJ2-5; CDR3 protein: CATSRQGVETQYF; CDR3 DNA: TGTGCCACCAGCAGACAGGGGGTCGAGACCCAGTACTTC
clone size: .; D gene: TRBD2; V gene: TRBV19; J gene: TRBJ2-4; CDR3 protein: CASSLGTSGRINLAKNIQYF; CDR3 DNA: TGTGCCAGTAGTCTCGGGACTAGCGGGAGGATAAATCTAGCCAAAAACATTCAGTACTTC
clone size: few; D gene: .; V gene: TRBV18; J gene: TRBJ1-5; CDR3 protein: CASSQAYQPQHF; CDR3 DNA: TGTGCCAGCTCACAAGCATATCAGCCCCAGCATTTT
clone size: .; D gene: .; V gene: TRBV28; J gene: TRBJ1-5; CDR3 protein: CASSAGRGYSNQPQHF; CDR3 DNA: TGTGCCAGCAGCGCCGGCAGGGGATATAGCAATCAGCCCCAGCATTTT
clone size: few; D gene: .; V gene: TRBV28; J gene: TRBJ1-6; CDR3 protein: CASRTDNSPLHF; CDR3 DNA: TGTGCCAGCCGGACAGACAATTCACCCCTCCACTTT
clone size: .; D gene: .; V gene: TRBV29-1; J gene: TRBJ2-4; CDR3 protein: CSVEPDLAKNIQYF; CDR3 DNA: TGCAGCGTTGAACCAGATCTAGCCAAAAACATTCAGTACTTC
clone size: .; D gene: TRBD1; V gene: TRBV7-8; J gene: TRBJ1-1; CDR3 protein: CASSQLKGAYTEAFF; CDR3 DNA: TGTGCCAGCAGCCAATTGAAGGGGGCTTACACTGAAGCTTTCTTT
clone size: .; D gene: .; V gene: TRBV4-3; J gene: TRBJ1-4; CDR3 protein: CASSQESTATNEKLFF; CDR3 DNA: TGCGCCAGCAGCCAAGAGAGCACAGCAACTAATGAAAAACTGTTTTTT
clone size: .; D gene: .; V gene: TRBV28; J gene: TRBJ1-2; CDR3 protein: CASTGGEWNYGYTF; CDR3 DNA: TGTGCCAGCACGGGAGGGGAGTGGAACTATGGCTACACCTTC